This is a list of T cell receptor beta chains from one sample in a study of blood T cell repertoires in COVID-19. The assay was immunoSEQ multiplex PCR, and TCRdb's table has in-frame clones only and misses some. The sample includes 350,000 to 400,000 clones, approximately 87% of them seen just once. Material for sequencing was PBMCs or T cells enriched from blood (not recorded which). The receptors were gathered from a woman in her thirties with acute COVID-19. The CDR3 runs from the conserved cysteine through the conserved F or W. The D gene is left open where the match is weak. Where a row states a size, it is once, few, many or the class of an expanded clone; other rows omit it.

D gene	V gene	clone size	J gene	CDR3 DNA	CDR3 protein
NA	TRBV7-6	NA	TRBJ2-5	TGTGCCAGCAGCTGGGAGTTGGGGCAAGAGACCCAGTACTTC	CASSWELGQETQYF
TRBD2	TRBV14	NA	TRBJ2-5	TGTGCCAGCAGCCAGCTAGCGGTAGAGACCCAGTACTTC	CASSQLAVETQYF
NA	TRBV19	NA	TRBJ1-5	TGTGCCAGTAGCGACCAGGGTCTTAGCAATCAGCCCCAGCATTTT	CASSDQGLSNQPQHF
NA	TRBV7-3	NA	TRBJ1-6	TGTGCCAGCAGCTTAGAAGCCCGGGGTTCACCCCTCCACTTT	CASSLEARGSPLHF
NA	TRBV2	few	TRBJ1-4	TGTGCCAGCAGTGGTGGCAGTACTAATGAAAAACTGTTTTTT	CASSGGSTNEKLFF
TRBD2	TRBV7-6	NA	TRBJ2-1	TGTGCCAGCAGCCAACCGGGACTAGCGGGGGAATACTCCTACAATGAGCAGTTCTTC	CASSQPGLAGEYSYNEQFF
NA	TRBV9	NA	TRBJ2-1	TGTGCCAGCAGCCCCCCCCGAGCGGCTCCCTACAATGAGCAGTTCTTC	CASSPPRAAPYNEQFF
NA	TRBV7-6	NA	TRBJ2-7	TGTGCCAGCAGCCGGGACGAGAGCGGGTACGAGCAGTACTTC	CASSRDESGYEQYF
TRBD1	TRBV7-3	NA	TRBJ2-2	TGTGCCAGCAGCCTCCGACAGGGGGTTGATACCGGGGAGCTGTTTTTT	CASSLRQGVDTGELFF
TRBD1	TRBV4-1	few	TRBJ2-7	TGCGCCAGCAGCCTGACAGGGGGCTACGAGCAGTACTTC	CASSLTGGYEQYF
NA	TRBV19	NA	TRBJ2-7	TGTGCCAGTAGTATGGGAAGGGGCCCCTACGAGCAGTACTTC	CASSMGRGPYEQYF
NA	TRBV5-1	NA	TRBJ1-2	TGCGCCAGCAGCTTGGACCCTGGAAGGGGTGGCTACACCTTC	CASSLDPGRGGYTF
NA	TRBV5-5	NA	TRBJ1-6	TGTGCCAGCAGCGAACCTCGACAGCCTTACACCCTCCACTTT	CASSEPRQPYTLHF
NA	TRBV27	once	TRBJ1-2	TGTGCCAGCAGTTTATTGCCGGGTGTTGACTATGGCTACACCTTC	CASSLLPGVDYGYTF
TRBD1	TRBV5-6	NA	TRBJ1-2	TGTGCCAGCAGCCCTAACAGGGGAGGCAGCGGCTACACCTTC	CASSPNRGGSGYTF
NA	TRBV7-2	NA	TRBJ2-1	TGTGCCAGCAGTTCCCGAGGCTCCCCCTCCTACAATGAGCAGTTCTTC	CASSSRGSPSYNEQFF
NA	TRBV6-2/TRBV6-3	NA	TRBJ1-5	TGTGCCAGCAGTTATAGTTCGGTTGCCCAGCCCCAGCATTTT	CASSYSSVAQPQHF
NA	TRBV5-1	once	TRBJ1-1	TGCGCCAGCAGCTCCAACAGGGTGGATGGCACTGAAGCTTTCTTT	CASSSNRVDGTEAFF
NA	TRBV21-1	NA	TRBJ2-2	TGTGCCAGCAAACTGAACACCGGGGAGCTGTTTTTT	CASKLNTGELFF
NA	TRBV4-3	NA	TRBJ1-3	TGCGCCAGCAGCCAAGATGGAGGGAGCTCTGGAAACACCATATATTTT	CASSQDGGSSGNTIYF
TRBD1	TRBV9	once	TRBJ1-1	TGTGCCAGCAGCGGGGACAGTCGGAACACTGAAGCTTTCTTT	CASSGDSRNTEAFF
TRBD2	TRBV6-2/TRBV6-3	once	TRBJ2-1	TGTGCCAGCAGTTCCAGACTAGCGGATCTTGGAGGCAATGAGCAGTTCTTC	CASSSRLADLGGNEQFF